This TCR beta chain was recovered during a study of STAT5B mutations in CD4+ large granular lymphocyte leukemia. About this clone itself: Its antigen remains unidentified.

CDR3 length equals 13 residues. The germline V and J ends were trimmed by 2 bases and 1 base, with 5 bases remaining between them. The germline CDR1 and CDR2 sequences are SGHTA and FQGNSA. Clones were sequenced by immunoSEQ multiplex PCR, and TCRdb holds only the in-frame ones, with some missing. The sample consists of fewer than 35,000 clones, 71% of them appearing once. Points from the study as a whole: Main leukemic clonotypes were patient-specific, but around 25% appeared at low frequency elsewhere. Compared with healthy controls (2/35), patient top clones favored TRBV06 (8/27).

V gene TRBV7-2 combines with J gene TRBJ2-5; D uncertain. Sequenced material: CD4+ T cells from blood buffy coats. The TCR originated in a human donor in good health. CDR3 protein: CASSLSRQETQYF. The CDR3 region has the DNA TGTGCCAGCAGCTTATCGCGCCAAGAGACCCAGTACTTC.